This T cell receptor (beta chain) was identified in a study of technical replicates of blood from a few donors. Measured with immunoSEQ multiplex PCR; TCRdb has only the in-frame clones, and not every one. Here the sample spans approximately 81,000 clones, nearly 96% being singletons. This CDR3 spans 15 amino acids. V lost 5 bases to trimming and J lost 4 bases, with 17 bases between them. Germline V gene data show CDR1 as SGHVS and CDR2 as FNYEAQ. The sequenced sample was T cells isolated from PBMCs. The source of this sequence is a human donor in good health. The chain links TRBV7-6 to TRBJ1-1; D might be TRBD1 (6 bases). CDR3 region: CASSPLGGAFTEAFF. Written as DNA, the CDR3 is TGTGCCAGCAGCCCTCTGGGGGGGGCCTTCACTGAAGCTTTCTTT.